A single sample is the source of the 2 T cell receptor beta chains below, sequenced in a study of T cell changes during pregnancy in multiple sclerosis (dated by TCRdb to between 2018 and 2021). The library was built by means of the immunoSEQ multiplex PCR assay. TCRdb stores this immuneACCESS table with in-frame sequences only. Part of the clones is absent; in the studies checked, under half of the shortfall reflects unresolved V genes, and no reason is known for the rest. The sample yields about 72,000 clones; roughly 91% were counted once. The biggest ten clones account for around 0.75% of the sample. The starting material was peripheral blood, obtained in the third trimester of pregnancy. These receptors were taken from a female donor in good health, enrolled as a control in a pregnancy study.

V and J are TRBV6-1 and TRBJ2-2; 8 nucleotides align to TRBD1. This CDR3 has 15 residues. Germline assignment: CDR1 MNHNS and CDR2 SASEGT. The V gene end was trimmed by 4 bases and the J gene end by 6 bases; junction bases not matched to a gene: 7. CDR3 in amino acids: CASSVGQGSPGELFF. CDR3 bases: TGTGCCAGCAGTGTTGGACAGGGATCGCCCGGGGAGCTGTTTTTT.

The J gene is TRBJ1-2, the V gene TRBV7-2, with D unresolved. V was pared by 5 bases and J by 8 bases, with 15 bases between. Germline V gene lookup returns CDR1 SGHTA and CDR2 FQGNSA. The CDR3 covers 13 residues. The CDR3 loop is CASSLARLRGYTF. The CDR3 coding sequence is TGTGCCAGCAGCCTCGCCAGGTTAAGGGGCTACACCTTC.